This note documents a single T cell receptor (beta chain) sequence. Its antigen is not identified. This entry comes from a study of PD-1 blockade in classical Hodgkin lymphoma. Every one of the patients relapsed after autologous stem cell transplantation (brentuximab vedotin exposure was variable). Points from the study as a whole: TCR diversity at baseline was reported to be reduced in newly diagnosed patients relative to healthy donors. Patients who began taking nivolumab under 1 year after ASCT were left out.

The CDR3 is 14 amino acids. CDR1 is SGHRS and CDR2 is YFSETQ in the germline V gene. V was shortened by 0 bases and J by 0 bases, with 6 bases between the two germline ends. The repertoire was sequenced with immunoSEQ multiplex PCR; TCRdb's copy has only in-frame clones and lacks some. Found here are 30,000 to 40,000 clones, less than 80% of them singletons; the top ten hold approximately 11%. The rearrangement joins TRBV5-1 to TRBJ1-1, with D perhaps matching TRBD1 (5 bases). This receptor was identified in a human donor with classical Hodgkin lymphoma. The sample here was peripheral blood mononuclear cells (PBMCs), taken at baseline. The CDR3 DNA is TGCGCCAGCAGCTTGGGGGGCCTGAACACTGAAGCTTTCTTT. It codes for CASSLGGLNTEAFF.